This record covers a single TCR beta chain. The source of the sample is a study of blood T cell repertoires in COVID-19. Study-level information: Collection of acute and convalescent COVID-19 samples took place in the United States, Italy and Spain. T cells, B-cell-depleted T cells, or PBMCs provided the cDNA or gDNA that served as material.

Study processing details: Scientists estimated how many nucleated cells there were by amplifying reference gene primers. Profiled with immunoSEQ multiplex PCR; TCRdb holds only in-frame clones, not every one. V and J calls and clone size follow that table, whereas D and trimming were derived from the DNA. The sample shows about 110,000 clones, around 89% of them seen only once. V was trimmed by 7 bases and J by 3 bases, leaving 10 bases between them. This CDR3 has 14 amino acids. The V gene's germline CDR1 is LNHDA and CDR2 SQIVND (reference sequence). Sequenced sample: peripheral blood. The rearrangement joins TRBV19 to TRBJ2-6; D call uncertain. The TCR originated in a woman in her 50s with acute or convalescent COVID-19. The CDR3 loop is CASTPADGANVLTF. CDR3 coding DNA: TGTGCCAGTACCCCCGCGGATGGGGCCAACGTCCTGACTTTC.